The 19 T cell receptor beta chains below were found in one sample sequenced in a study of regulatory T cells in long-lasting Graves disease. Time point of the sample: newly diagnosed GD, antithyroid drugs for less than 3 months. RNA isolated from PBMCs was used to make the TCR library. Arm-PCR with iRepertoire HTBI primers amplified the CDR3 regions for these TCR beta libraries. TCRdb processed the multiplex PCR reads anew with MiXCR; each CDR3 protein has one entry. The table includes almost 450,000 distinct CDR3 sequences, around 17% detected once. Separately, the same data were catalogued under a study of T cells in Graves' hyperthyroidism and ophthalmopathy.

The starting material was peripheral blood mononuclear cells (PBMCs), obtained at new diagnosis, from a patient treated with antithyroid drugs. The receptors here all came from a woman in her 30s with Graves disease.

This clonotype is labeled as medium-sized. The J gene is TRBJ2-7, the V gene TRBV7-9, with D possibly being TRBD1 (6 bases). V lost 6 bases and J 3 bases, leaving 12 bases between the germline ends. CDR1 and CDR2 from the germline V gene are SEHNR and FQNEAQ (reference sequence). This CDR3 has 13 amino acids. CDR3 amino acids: CASRSQGVYEQYF. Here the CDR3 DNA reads TGTGCCAGCAGGTCACAGGGTGTCTACGAGCAGTACTTC.

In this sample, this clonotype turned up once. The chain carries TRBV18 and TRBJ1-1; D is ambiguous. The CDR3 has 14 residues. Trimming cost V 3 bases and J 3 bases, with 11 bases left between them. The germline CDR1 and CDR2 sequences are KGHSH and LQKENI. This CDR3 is CASSPDSTDTEAFF. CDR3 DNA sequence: TGTGCCAGCTCACCTGACTCAACCGACACTGAAGCTTTCTTT. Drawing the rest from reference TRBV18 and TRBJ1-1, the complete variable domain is NAGVMQNPRHLVRRRGQEARLRCSPMKGHSHVYWYRQLPEEGLKFMVYLQKENIIDESGMPKERFSAEFPKEGPSILRIQQVVRGDSAAYFCASSPDSTDTEAFFGQGTRLTVV.

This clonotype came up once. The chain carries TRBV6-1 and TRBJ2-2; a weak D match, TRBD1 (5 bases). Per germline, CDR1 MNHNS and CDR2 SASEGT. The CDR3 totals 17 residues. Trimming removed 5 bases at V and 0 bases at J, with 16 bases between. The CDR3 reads CASSKPPGRANTGELFF. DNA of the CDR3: TGTGCCAGCAGTAAGCCACCAGGGCGAGCGAACACCGGGGAGCTGTTTTTT.

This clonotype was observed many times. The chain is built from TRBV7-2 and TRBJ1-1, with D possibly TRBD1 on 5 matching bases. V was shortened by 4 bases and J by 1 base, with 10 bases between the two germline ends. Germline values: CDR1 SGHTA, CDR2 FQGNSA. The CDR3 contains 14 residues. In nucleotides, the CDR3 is TGTGCCAGCAGCTACCGGGACGGGAACACTGAAGCTTTCTTT. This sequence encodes CASSYRDGNTEAFF.

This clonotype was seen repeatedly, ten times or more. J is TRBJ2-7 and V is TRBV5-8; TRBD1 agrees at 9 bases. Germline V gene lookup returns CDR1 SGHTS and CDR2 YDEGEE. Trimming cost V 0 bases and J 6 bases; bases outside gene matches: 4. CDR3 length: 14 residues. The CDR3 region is CASSLGDRGGEQYF. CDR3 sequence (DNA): TGTGCCAGCAGCTTGGGCGACAGGGGGGGCGAGCAGTACTTC. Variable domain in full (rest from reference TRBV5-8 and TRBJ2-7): EAGVTQSPTHLIKTRGQQATLRCSPISGHTSVYWYQQALGLGLQFLLWYDEGEERNRGNFPPRFSGRQFPNYSSELNVNALELEDSALYLCASSLGDRGGEQYFGPGTRLTVT.

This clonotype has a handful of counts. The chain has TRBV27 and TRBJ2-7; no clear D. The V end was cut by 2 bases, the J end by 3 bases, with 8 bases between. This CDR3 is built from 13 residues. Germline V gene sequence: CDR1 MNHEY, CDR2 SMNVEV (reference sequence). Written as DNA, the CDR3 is TGTGCCAGCAGTTTAAGGTTGGGCTACGAGCAGTACTTC. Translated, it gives CASSLRLGYEQYF.

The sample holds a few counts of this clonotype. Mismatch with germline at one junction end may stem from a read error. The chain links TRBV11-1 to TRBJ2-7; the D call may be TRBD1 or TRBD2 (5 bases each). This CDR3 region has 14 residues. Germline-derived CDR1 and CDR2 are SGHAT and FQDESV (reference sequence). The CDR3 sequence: CASSFGPSGYEGNF. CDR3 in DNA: TGTGCCAGCAGCTTCGGGCCATCGGGCTACGAGGGGAACTTC.

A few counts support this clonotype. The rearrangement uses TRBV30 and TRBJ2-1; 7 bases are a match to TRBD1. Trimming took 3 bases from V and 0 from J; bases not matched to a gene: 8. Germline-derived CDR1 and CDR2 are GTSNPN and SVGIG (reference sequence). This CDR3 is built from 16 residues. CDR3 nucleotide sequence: TGTGCCTGGAGGAAGCTACAGGGGAGCTCCTACAATGAGCAGTTCTTC. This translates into CAWRKLQGSSYNEQFF.

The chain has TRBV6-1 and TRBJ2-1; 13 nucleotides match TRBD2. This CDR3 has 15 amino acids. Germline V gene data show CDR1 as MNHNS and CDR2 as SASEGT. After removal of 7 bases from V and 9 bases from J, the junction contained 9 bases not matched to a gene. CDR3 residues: CASIRGTSGALEQFF. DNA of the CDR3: TGTGCCAGCATCCGGGGGACTAGCGGGGCACTTGAGCAGTTCTTC.

The CDR3: CSATPGGGRANEQFF. In DNA, the CDR3 is TGCAGTGCAACTCCAGGGGGCGGGAGGGCCAATGAGCAGTTCTTC. The chain is built from TRBV20-1 and TRBJ2-1; D perhaps matches TRBD2 (9 bases). This CDR3 has 15 amino acids. V was clipped by 6 bases and J by 6 bases, with 21 bases between them. Germline loops: CDR1 DFQATT, CDR2 SNEGSKA (reference sequence).

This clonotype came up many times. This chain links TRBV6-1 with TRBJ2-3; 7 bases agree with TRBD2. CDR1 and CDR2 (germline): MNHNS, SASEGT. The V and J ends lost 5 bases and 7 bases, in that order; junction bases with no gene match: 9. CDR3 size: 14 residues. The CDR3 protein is CASSIAGAAYTQYF. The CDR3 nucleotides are TGTGCCAGCAGTATCGCGGGAGCGGCATATACGCAGTATTTT.

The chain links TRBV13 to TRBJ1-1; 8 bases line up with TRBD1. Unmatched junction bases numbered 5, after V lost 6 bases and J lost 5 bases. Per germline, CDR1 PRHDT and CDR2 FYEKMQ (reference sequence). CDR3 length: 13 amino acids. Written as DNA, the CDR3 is TGTGCCAGCAGTAACAGGGGGTCTACTGAAGCTTTCTTT. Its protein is CASSNRGSTEAFF.

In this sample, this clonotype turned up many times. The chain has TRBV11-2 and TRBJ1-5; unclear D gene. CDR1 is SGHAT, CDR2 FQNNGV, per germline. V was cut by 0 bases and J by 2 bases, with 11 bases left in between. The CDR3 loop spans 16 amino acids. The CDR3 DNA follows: TGTGCCAGCAGCTTAGATATACTTGCTGGCAATCAGCCCCAGCATTTT. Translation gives CASSLDILAGNQPQHF.

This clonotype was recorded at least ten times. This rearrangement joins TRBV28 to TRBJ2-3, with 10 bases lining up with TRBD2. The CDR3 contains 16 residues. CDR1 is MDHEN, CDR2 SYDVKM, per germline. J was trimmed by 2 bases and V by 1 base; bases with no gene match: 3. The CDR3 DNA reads TGTGCCAGCAGTTTATTAACTAGCGGGGTCACAGATACGCAGTATTTT. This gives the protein CASSLLTSGVTDTQYF.

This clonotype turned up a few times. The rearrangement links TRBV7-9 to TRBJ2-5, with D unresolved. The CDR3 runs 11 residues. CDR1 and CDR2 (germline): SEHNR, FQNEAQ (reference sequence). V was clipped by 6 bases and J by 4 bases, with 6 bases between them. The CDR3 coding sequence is TGTGCCAGCAGGAATAGAGAGACCCAGTACTTC. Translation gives CASRNRETQYF.

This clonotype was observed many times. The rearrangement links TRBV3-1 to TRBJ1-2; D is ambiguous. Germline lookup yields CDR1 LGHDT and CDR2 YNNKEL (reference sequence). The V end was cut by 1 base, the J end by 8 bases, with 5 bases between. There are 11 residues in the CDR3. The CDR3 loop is CASSQGVGYTF. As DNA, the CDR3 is TGTGCCAGCAGCCAAGGCGTGGGCTACACCTTC. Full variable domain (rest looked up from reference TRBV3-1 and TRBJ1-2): DTAVSQTPKYLVTQMGNDKSIKCEQNLGHDTMYWYKQDSKKFLKIMFSYNNKELIINETVPNRFSPKSPDKAHLNLHINSLELGDSAVYFCASSQGVGYTFGSGTRLTVV.

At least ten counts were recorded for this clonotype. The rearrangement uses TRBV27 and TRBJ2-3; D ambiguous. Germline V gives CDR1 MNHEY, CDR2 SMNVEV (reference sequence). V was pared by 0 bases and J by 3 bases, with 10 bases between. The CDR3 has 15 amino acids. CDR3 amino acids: CASSLSSRQTDTQYF. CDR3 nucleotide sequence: TGTGCCAGCAGTTTATCGTCCAGACAAACAGATACGCAGTATTTT.

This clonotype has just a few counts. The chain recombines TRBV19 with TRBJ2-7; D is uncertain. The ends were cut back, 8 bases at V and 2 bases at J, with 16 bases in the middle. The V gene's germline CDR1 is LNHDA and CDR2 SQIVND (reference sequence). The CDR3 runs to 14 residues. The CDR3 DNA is TGTGCCAGTTCTCGAACGGCTGATACCTACGAGCAGTACTTC. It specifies CASSRTADTYEQYF.

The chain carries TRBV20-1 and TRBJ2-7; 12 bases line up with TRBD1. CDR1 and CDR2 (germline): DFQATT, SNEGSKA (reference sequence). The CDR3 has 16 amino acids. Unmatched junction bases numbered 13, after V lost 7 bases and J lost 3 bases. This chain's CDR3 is CSGTDPGQGANYEQYF. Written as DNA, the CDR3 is TGCAGTGGTACCGACCCGGGACAGGGGGCGAACTACGAGCAGTACTTC.